Described below is a single T cell receptor beta chain sequence and its context. The target antigen is unknown. The CDR3 is made up of 19 amino acids. The data stem from a study of cytomegalovirus exposure and HLA in healthy donors. Study-wide points: It was likely that a cluster of highly shared sequence variants was a sequencing artifact. Rare TCR sequences predominated, though certain public TCRs were found in many donors.

Amplification used 60 Vbeta primers and 13 Jbeta primers. The repertoire was sequenced with immunoSEQ multiplex PCR; TCRdb's copy has only in-frame clones and lacks some. The repertoire has 110,000 to 150,000 clones, over 70% of them found once; the top ten carry approximately 6.8%. The TCR originated in a young man in good health and CMV-seronegative. The gene calls are TRBV21-1 and TRBJ2-7; the D call of TRBD1 is as the table states it, not checked on the DNA. TRBV21-1 is described as a pseudogene. The sample comprised PBMCs. Here the CDR3 reads CASSKATLGTCGDNYEQYF. The DNA of the CDR3 is TGTGCCAGCAGCAAAGCCACCCTGGGAACTTGTGGGGACAACTACGAGCAGTACTTC.